This section outlines one TCR beta chain sequence together with its context. The antigen is unknown. This entry comes from a study of T cells in narcolepsy. Findings and limits, study-wide: Some memory CD4+ repertoires had no autoreactive clone sequences. Same-patient CSF and blood CD4+ T cell clonotypes included HCRT-specific and TRIB2-specific autoreactive ones.

This CDR3 spans 15 amino acids. V lost 2 bases and J 7 bases, leaving 17 bases between the germline ends. Per germline, CDR1 MNHEY and CDR2 SVGAGI. The repertoire was sequenced with immunoSEQ multiplex PCR; TCRdb's copy has only in-frame clones and lacks some. The sample has some 30,000 clones; over 80% are singletons. V is TRBV6-5 and J is TRBJ1-1, with D perhaps TRBD1 (6 bases). The clonotype originates from a human donor in good health. The sequenced sample consisted of memory (CD45RA-) CD4+ T cells from blood. Written as DNA, the CDR3 is TGTGCCAGCAGTTACGGGGGGGGCAGGGTGAGTGAAGCTTTCTTT. It yields the protein CASSYGGGRVSEAFF.